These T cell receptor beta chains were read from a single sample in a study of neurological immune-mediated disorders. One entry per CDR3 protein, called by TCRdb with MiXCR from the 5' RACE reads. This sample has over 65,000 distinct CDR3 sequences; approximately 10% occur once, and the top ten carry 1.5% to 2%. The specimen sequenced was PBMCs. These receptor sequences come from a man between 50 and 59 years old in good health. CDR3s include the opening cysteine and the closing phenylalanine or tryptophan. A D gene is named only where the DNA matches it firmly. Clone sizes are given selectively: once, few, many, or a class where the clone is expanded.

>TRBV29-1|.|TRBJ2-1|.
TGCAGCGTCCGGGACAACTCCTACGAGCAGTTATTC
CSVRDNSYEQLF
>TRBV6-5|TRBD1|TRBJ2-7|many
TGTGCCAGCAGTTATACACAGGGGGCCTACGAGCAGTACTTC
CASSYTQGAYEQYF
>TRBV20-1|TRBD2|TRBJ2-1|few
TGCAGTGCTAGGGAGACCGGGACTAGCGGGCGGAGCTCCTACAATGAGCAGTTCTTC
CSARETGTSGRSSYNEQFF
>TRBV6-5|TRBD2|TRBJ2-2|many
TGTGCCAGCAGTTACCTAGCGGGAGGGCCTAGCGGGGAGCTGTTTTTT
CASSYLAGGPSGELFF
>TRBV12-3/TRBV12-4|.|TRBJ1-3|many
TGTGCCAGCAGTTTATCCCGGGACACAAGCATATATTTT
CASSLSRDTSIYF
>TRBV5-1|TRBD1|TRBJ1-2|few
TGCGCCAGCAGCTTGGCCCCGACAGGGGGCGTTGGCTACACCTTC
CASSLAPTGGVGYTF
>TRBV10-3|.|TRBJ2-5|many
TGTGCCATCAGTGACTCTACGACGGCCCAAGAGACCCAGTACTTC
CAISDSTTAQETQYF
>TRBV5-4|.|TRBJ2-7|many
TGTGCCAGCAGCTATGATTACGAGCAGTACTTC
CASSYDYEQYF
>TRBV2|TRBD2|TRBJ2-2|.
TGTGCCAGCACCAGTGTGGCGGGAGGGAACACCGGGGAGCTGTTTTTT
CASTSVAGGNTGELFF
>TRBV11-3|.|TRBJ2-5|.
TGTGCCAGCAGCTTACGGACCGGGTCGCAAGAGACCCAGTACTTC
CASSLRTGSQETQYF
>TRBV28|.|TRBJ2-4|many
TGTGCCAGCAGTTTATTTCTGAAACCCCAGCCCAAAAACATTCAGTACTTC
CASSLFLKPQPKNIQYF
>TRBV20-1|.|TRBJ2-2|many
TGCAGTGCTAGAGATATAGTGGGAGGGGAGCTGTTTTTT
CSARDIVGGELFF
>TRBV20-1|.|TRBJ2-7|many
TGCAGTTTGCGGACGACATCCTACGAGCAGTACTTC
CSLRTTSYEQYF
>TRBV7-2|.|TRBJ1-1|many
TGTGCCAGCAGCTTTGGAGGGGCCCTGGGCACTGAAGCTTTCTTT
CASSFGGALGTEAFF
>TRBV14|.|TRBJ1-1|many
TGTGCCAGCAGCAACAGACAGGCTATGAACACTGAAGCTTTCTTT
CASSNRQAMNTEAFF
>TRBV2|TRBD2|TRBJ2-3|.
TGTGCCAGCAGCCACGGACTAGCGGGGCCGAGTCTCACAGATACGCAGTATTTT
CASSHGLAGPSLTDTQYF
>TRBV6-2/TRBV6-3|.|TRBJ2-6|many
TGTGCCAGCAGTTACGGGGCTGGGGCCAACGTCCTGACTTTC
CASSYGAGANVLTF
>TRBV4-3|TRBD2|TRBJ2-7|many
TGCGCCAGCAGCCAAGATTTAGCGGGAGCCTACGAGCAGTACTTC
CASSQDLAGAYEQYF
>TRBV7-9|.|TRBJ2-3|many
TGTGCCAGCACCCCGGGTACGCAGTATTTT
CASTPGTQYF
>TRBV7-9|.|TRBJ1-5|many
TGTGCCAGCAGCTTAGGCAGGGGAGTAAAGAGGGAGCCCCAGCATTTT
CASSLGRGVKREPQHF
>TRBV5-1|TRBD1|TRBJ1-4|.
TGCGCCAGCAGCCCACAGGGGCCCCCTAATGAAAAACTGTTTTTT
CASSPQGPPNEKLFF
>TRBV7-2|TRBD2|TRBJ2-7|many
TGTGCCAGCAGCTCTCGCGGGGGCTCCTACGAGCAGTACTTC
CASSSRGGSYEQYF
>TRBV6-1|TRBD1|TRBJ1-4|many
TGTGCCAGCAGCCGACAGGGGTTTAATGAAAAACTGTTTTTT
CASSRQGFNEKLFF
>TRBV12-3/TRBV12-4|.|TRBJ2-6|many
TGTGCCAGCAGTTTCAGCTCTGGGGCCAACGTCCTGACTTTC
CASSFSSGANVLTF
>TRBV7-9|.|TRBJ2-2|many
TGTGCCAGCCTTTTGGGCGCCAGCGGGGAGCTGTTTTTT
CASLLGASGELFF
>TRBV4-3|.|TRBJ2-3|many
TGCGCCAGCAGCCAAGATCTACCCAGAAGAACAGATACGCAGTATTTT
CASSQDLPRRTDTQYF
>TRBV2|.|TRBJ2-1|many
TGTGCCAGCGTGAAGGACTCCTACAATGAGCAGTTCTTC
CASVKDSYNEQFF
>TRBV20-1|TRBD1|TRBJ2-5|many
TGCAGTGCTCCGACAGGGGCGCTGGAGACCCAGTACTTC
CSAPTGALETQYF
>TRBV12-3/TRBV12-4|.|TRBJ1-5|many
TGTGCCAGCAGTTGGGTATTCAATCAGCCCCAGCATTTT
CASSWVFNQPQHF
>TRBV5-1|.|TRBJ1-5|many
TGCGCCAGCAGTCAGGGGCTGGGCAATCAGCCCCAGCATTTT
CASSQGLGNQPQHF
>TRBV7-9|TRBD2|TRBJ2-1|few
TGTGCCAGCAGCTTATACGCGGGGGATGAGCAGTTCTTC
CASSLYAGDEQFF
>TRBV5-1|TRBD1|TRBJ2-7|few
TGCGCCAGCAGCTTGACAGGGGGACAGAAGTCCTACGAGCAGTACTTC
CASSLTGGQKSYEQYF
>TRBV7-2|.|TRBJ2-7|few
TGTGCCAGCAAAGGACACCCGGGCTCCTACGAGCAGTACTTC
CASKGHPGSYEQYF
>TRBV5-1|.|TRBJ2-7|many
TGCGCCAGCAGCCCGCGGACAGCCTCCTACGAGCAGTACTTC
CASSPRTASYEQYF
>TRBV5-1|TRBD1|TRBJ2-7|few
TGCGCCAGCAGCCCTACGGGACAGGGAGGTTACGAGCAGTACTTC
CASSPTGQGGYEQYF
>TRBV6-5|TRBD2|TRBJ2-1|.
TGTGCCAGCAGTTCCGGGACTAGCGGGAGGGCCAGGCAGTTCTTC
CASSSGTSGRARQFF
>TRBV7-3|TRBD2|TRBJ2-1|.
TGTGCCAGAAGCTTGGAAGGACTAGCTTTCGGTGAGCAGTTCTTC
CARSLEGLAFGEQFF
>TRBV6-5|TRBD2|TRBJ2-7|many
TGTGGCGTGGGGAAAGCGGGGAGCTCCTACGAGCAGTACTTC
CGVGKAGSSYEQYF
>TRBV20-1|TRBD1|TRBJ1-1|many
TGCAGTGCTAGAGATATAGGGGGCCTAGCTGAAGCTTTCTTT
CSARDIGGLAEAFF
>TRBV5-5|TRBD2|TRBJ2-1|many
TGTGCCAGTCCGGGACTAGCGGGATTCGATGAGCAGTTCTTC
CASPGLAGFDEQFF
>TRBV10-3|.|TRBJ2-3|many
TGTGCCATCACCTCAGGGATTGCAGATACGCAGTATTTT
CAITSGIADTQYF
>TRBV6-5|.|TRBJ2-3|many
TGTGCCAGCAGTTACGGCCGCGGCCCAGATACGCAGTATTTT
CASSYGRGPDTQYF
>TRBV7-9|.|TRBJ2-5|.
TGTGCCAGCAGCTTCACTGGCGAGACCCAGTACTTC
CASSFTGETQYF
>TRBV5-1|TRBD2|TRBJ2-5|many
TGCGCCAGCAGCTTGTCAGGACGGGGGGGCTGGGAGACCCAGTACTTC
CASSLSGRGGWETQYF
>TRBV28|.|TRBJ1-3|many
TGTGCCAGCACCGAGGGTGGGTCGTCTGGAAACACCATATATTTT
CASTEGGSSGNTIYF
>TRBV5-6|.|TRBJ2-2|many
TGTGCCAGCAGCTTGAACGGAAGGGTTGGAGGAAAGGGCGGGGAGCTGTTTTTT
CASSLNGRVGGKGGELFF
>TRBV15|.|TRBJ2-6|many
TGTGCCACCAGCAGAGGTTACAGCACGGGGGCCAACGTCCTGACTTTC
CATSRGYSTGANVLTF
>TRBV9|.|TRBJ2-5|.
TGTGCCAGCAGAGAAGACGGCGCTCGATGGACCCAGTACTTC
CASREDGARWTQYF
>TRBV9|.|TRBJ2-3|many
TGTGCCAGCAGCGTCGGGCAGAGCACAGATACGCAGTATTTT
CASSVGQSTDTQYF
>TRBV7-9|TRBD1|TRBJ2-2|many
TGTGCCAGCAGCCATGGAAGGACAGGGAAAACCGGGGAGCTGTTTTTT
CASSHGRTGKTGELFF
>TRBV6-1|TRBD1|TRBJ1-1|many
TGTGCCACCTTCTTAGGACAGGGCCCTTGGACTGAAGCTTTCTTT
CATFLGQGPWTEAFF
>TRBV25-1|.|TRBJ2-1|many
TGTGCCAGCAGTGAATATACAGGCACTTACAATGAGCAGTTCTTC
CASSEYTGTYNEQFF